This T cell receptor beta chain was recovered during a study of blood T cell repertoires in COVID-19. Sequencing was performed with immunoSEQ multiplex PCR; in TCRdb, only in-frame clones are kept and a portion is missing. The sample lists 40,000 to 45,000 clones, around 86% occurring once. With 3 bases removed from V and 4 bases from J, the gap between germline ends came to 16 bases. Per germline, CDR1 LGHNA and CDR2 YNFKEQ. This CDR3 region has 16 residues. The chain recombines TRBV4-2 with TRBJ1-3; D is perhaps TRBD1 (6 bases). What was sequenced was peripheral blood. The clonotype originates from a man in his fifties or sixties with active COVID-19. This CDR3 reads CASSQTNREYGNTIYF. The CDR3 DNA sequence: TGTGCCAGCAGCCAGACCAACAGGGAGTACGGAAACACCATATATTTT.